This is a list of T cell receptor beta chains from one sample in a study of post-analysis software for immune sequencing data. Using its own MiXCR run on the PCR reads, TCRdb lists one record per CDR3 protein. The repertoire holds roughly 870,000 distinct CDR3 sequences, with roughly half as singletons. The sample comprised blood. The receptors shown here come from a girl aged 5-17 years with multiple sclerosis. Each CDR3 is given with its conserved first and last residue. A D gene is named only where the DNA matches it firmly. Only part of the rows carry a size: once, few, many, or a class if the clone is expanded.

len: 16; abundance: NA; j_gene: TRBJ1-1; d_gene: NA; v_gene: TRBV5-6; CDR3aa: CASRRQGLALNTEAFF; CDR3nt: TGTGCCAGCAGACGTCAAGGTCTTGCCCTGAACACTGAAGCTTTCTTT
len: 15; abundance: NA; j_gene: TRBJ2-5; d_gene: NA; v_gene: TRBV5-1; CDR3aa: CASSVSGGNQETQYF; CDR3nt: TGCGCCAGCAGCGTATCGGGGGGCAACCAAGAGACCCAGTACTTC
len: 13; abundance: NA; j_gene: TRBJ2-5; d_gene: NA; v_gene: TRBV12-3/TRBV12-4; CDR3aa: CVSSTMPPETQYF; CDR3nt: TGTGTCAGCAGTACAATGCCCCCAGAGACCCAGTACTTC
len: 15; abundance: many; j_gene: TRBJ2-7; d_gene: TRBD2; v_gene: TRBV5-1; CDR3aa: CASSPGTSGTYEQYF; CDR3nt: TGTGCCAGCAGCCCCGGGACTAGCGGGACCTACGAGCAGTACTTC
len: 13; abundance: NA; j_gene: TRBJ2-7; d_gene: NA; v_gene: TRBV20-1; CDR3aa: CSAARGTSYEQYF; CDR3nt: TGCAGTGCCGCACGGGGGACCTCCTACGAGCAGTACTTC
len: 13; abundance: NA; j_gene: TRBJ1-1; d_gene: NA; v_gene: TRBV5-1; CDR3aa: CASRKEAPTEAFF; CDR3nt: TGCGCCAGCCGGAAAGAAGCACCCACTGAAGCTTTCTTT
len: 17; abundance: once; j_gene: TRBJ2-4; d_gene: NA; v_gene: TRBV4-1; CDR3aa: CASSQAGLQGAKNIQYF; CDR3nt: TGCGCCAGCAGCCAAGCAGGGCTCCAGGGGGCCAAAAACATTCAGTACTTC
len: 14; abundance: NA; j_gene: TRBJ2-2; d_gene: NA; v_gene: TRBV4-1; CDR3aa: CASSHSPWIGELFF; CDR3nt: TGCGCCAGCAGCCATTCACCTTGGATCGGGGAGCTGTTTTTT
len: 14; abundance: NA; j_gene: TRBJ2-7; d_gene: NA; v_gene: TRBV5-1; CDR3aa: CASSSRDGGGEQYF; CDR3nt: TGCGCCAGCAGTAGTCGGGACGGAGGGGGCGAGCAGTACTTC
len: 16; abundance: few; j_gene: TRBJ2-1; d_gene: TRBD2; v_gene: TRBV7-9; CDR3aa: CASSLRTSGSFDEQFF; CDR3nt: TGTGCCAGCAGCTTGCGGACTAGCGGGAGTTTCGATGAGCAGTTCTTC
len: 17; abundance: few; j_gene: TRBJ1-2; d_gene: NA; v_gene: TRBV20-1; CDR3aa: CSARDNTEPDPGGGYTF; CDR3nt: TGCAGTGCTAGAGATAATACTGAGCCAGACCCCGGCGGTGGCTACACCTTC
len: 14; abundance: NA; j_gene: TRBJ2-3; d_gene: NA; v_gene: TRBV7-3; CDR3aa: CASSLLGLTDTQYF; CDR3nt: TGTGCCAGCAGCTTACTTGGGTTAACAGATACGCAGTATTTT
len: 13; abundance: NA; j_gene: TRBJ2-2; d_gene: NA; v_gene: TRBV7-2; CDR3aa: CASSLVRTGELFF; CDR3nt: TGTGCCAGCAGCTTAGTGAGGACCGGGGAGCTGTTTTTT
len: 15; abundance: NA; j_gene: TRBJ2-1; d_gene: TRBD2; v_gene: TRBV7-3; CDR3aa: CASSLQRDSYNEQFF; CDR3nt: TGTGCCAGCAGCTTACAGCGGGACTCCTACAATGAGCAGTTCTTC
len: 15; abundance: NA; j_gene: TRBJ2-3; d_gene: NA; v_gene: TRBV18; CDR3aa: CASSPRRTPTDTQYF; CDR3nt: TGTGCCAGCTCACCACGACGGACCCCCACAGATACGCAGTATTTT
len: 20; abundance: NA; j_gene: TRBJ1-6; d_gene: NA; v_gene: TRBV27; CDR3aa: CASSFDGPTLGRKYHSPLHF; CDR3nt: TGTGCCAGCAGTTTCGACGGCCCGACTCTAGGGCGAAAGTACCATTCACCCCTCCACTTT
len: 18; abundance: NA; j_gene: TRBJ2-3; d_gene: TRBD2; v_gene: TRBV5-1; CDR3aa: CASSYRTSGGLGPDTQYF; CDR3nt: TGCGCCAGCAGCTACCGGACTAGCGGGGGACTCGGTCCGGATACGCAGTATTTT
len: 15; abundance: NA; j_gene: TRBJ2-1; d_gene: TRBD1; v_gene: TRBV5-1; CDR3aa: CASSPTGQGYNEQFF; CDR3nt: TGCGCCAGCAGCCCGACCGGACAGGGGTACAATGAGCAGTTCTTC
len: 15; abundance: NA; j_gene: TRBJ2-7; d_gene: TRBD2; v_gene: TRBV12-3/TRBV12-4; CDR3aa: CASSPGLAGAREQYF; CDR3nt: TGTGCCAGCAGTCCCGGACTAGCGGGAGCCCGCGAGCAGTACTTC
len: 13; abundance: few; j_gene: TRBJ2-5; d_gene: NA; v_gene: TRBV20-1; CDR3aa: CSAAVSWQETQYF; CDR3nt: TGCAGTGCCGCGGTTAGTTGGCAAGAGACCCAGTACTTC
len: 13; abundance: once; j_gene: TRBJ2-3; d_gene: TRBD2; v_gene: TRBV29-1; CDR3aa: CSVETSGEDTQYF; CDR3nt: TGCAGCGTTGAGACTAGCGGAGAAGATACGCAGTATTTT
len: 14; abundance: NA; j_gene: TRBJ2-4; d_gene: NA; v_gene: TRBV7-2; CDR3aa: CASSSGTFVDIQYF; CDR3nt: TGTGCCAGCAGCTCCGGGACTTTTGTGGACATTCAGTACTTC
len: 19; abundance: NA; j_gene: TRBJ2-5; d_gene: TRBD1; v_gene: TRBV2; CDR3aa: CASSVWGQGKLRLQETQYF; CDR3nt: TGTGCCAGCAGCGTGTGGGGACAGGGCAAGTTGAGGCTCCAAGAGACCCAGTACTTC
len: 15; abundance: NA; j_gene: TRBJ2-4; d_gene: NA; v_gene: TRBV6-6; CDR3aa: CASSYPTVRESIQYF; CDR3nt: TGTGCCAGCAGTTACCCTACCGTGAGGGAAAGCATTCAGTACTTC